These 24 T cell receptor beta chains originate from one sample sequenced in a study of T cell repertoires in cytomegalovirus infection. The antigens for these receptors are not known. From the reads, TCRdb called clonotypes with MiXCR, one entry per CDR3 protein. The profile shows approximately 280,000 distinct CDR3 sequences, around 20% of them singletons. This material consisted of cultured PBMCs, taken from culture after CMV antigen stimulation. The receptors derive from a human donor in good health (CMV status not recorded). Some clones in this sample may be carry-over from other donors' samples.

This clonotype was observed a single time. The genes are TRBV19 and TRBJ1-6, with 7 bases fitting TRBD1. Germline V CDR1 and CDR2: LNHDA, SQIVND (reference sequence). The CDR3 runs 17 residues. Trimming cost V 2 bases and J 5 bases; bases outside gene matches: 9. The CDR3 nucleotides read TGTGCCAGTAGTATAAGGGCCACCGGGACAGATAATTCACCCCTCCACTTT. Its protein is CASSIRATGTDNSPLHF.

This clonotype rates as hyperexpanded. The V gene is TRBV25-1, the J gene TRBJ2-3; D is undetermined. V lost 3 bases and J 0 bases, leaving 7 bases between the germline ends. Germline V lookup: CDR1 MGHDK, CDR2 SYGVNS. CDR3 length: 14 amino acids. CDR3 region: CASSEEQSTDTQYF. The CDR3 bases are TGTGCCAGCAGTGAGGAACAGAGCACAGATACGCAGTATTTT.

The gene calls are TRBV5-4 and TRBJ2-4; no clear D gene. The CDR3 sequence is 13 residues long. CDR1 is SGHNT and CDR2 is YYREEE in the germline V gene (reference sequence). V lost 6 bases and J 8 bases, leaving 15 bases between the germline ends. CDR3 region: CASTTPFSDIQYF. The DNA of the CDR3 is TGTGCCAGCACCACCCCCTTCAGCGACATTCAGTACTTC.

The chain links TRBV11-2 to TRBJ2-7, with a tentative D call TRBD1 (7 bases). The V gene's germline CDR1 is SGHAT and CDR2 FQNNGV. The CDR3 sequence is 15 residues long. Between the trimmed V and J ends, which lost 0 bases and 3 bases, there was a span of 12 bases. In nucleotides, the CDR3 is TGTGCCAGCAGCTTAGAATCAGGGGGGCTCTACGAGCAGTACTTC. Encoded protein: CASSLESGGLYEQYF.

This clonotype was observed at least ten times. The chain joins TRBV7-8 to TRBJ1-5, with D hard to call. The CDR3 is made up of 15 amino acids. V was trimmed by 4 bases and J by 3 bases, leaving 13 bases between them. Germline V gene data show CDR1 as SGHVS and CDR2 as FQNEAQ. This CDR3 reads CASSSDSPYNQPQHF. The CDR3, as DNA: TGTGCCAGCAGCTCCGATAGTCCCTACAATCAGCCCCAGCATTTT. Combining the CDR3 with reference TRBV7-8 and TRBJ1-5 gives the whole variable domain GAGVSQSPRYKVAKRGQDVALRCDPISGHVSLFWYQQALGQGPEFLTYFQNEAQLDKSGLPSDRFFAERPEGSVSTLKIQRTQQEDSAVYLCASSSDSPYNQPQHFGDGTRLSIL.

This clonotype was observed many times. The genes are TRBV19 and TRBJ1-5, with a tentative D call TRBD1 (5 bases). The CDR3 has 15 residues. The ends were cut back, 0 bases at V and 2 bases at J, with 8 bases in the middle. Germline CDR1 LNHDA, CDR2 SQIVND (reference sequence). CDR3 DNA: TGTGCCAGTAGTATAGAGGGACGAGGCAATCAGCCCCAGCATTTT. As protein: CASSIEGRGNQPQHF.

This clonotype was seen at least ten times. The chain uses TRBV4-1 and TRBJ2-7; D perhaps matches TRBD1 (6 bases). The CDR3 sequence is 14 residues long. Between the trimmed V and J ends, which lost 1 base and 2 bases, there was a span of 9 bases. Germline V gene sequence: CDR1 MGHRA, CDR2 YSYEKL. This CDR3 reads CASSQGAGAYEQYF. The CDR3 bases are TGCGCCAGCAGCCAAGGAGCAGGGGCCTACGAGCAGTACTTC.

The J gene is TRBJ2-1, the V gene TRBV10-3, with D unclear. Germline CDR1 and CDR2: ENHRY and SYGVKD. Trimming cost V 6 bases and J 5 bases, with 11 bases left between them. The CDR3 consists of 13 residues. As DNA, the CDR3 is TGTGCCATCAGGGGAATAGGCCACAATGAGCAGTTCTTC. Translation: CAIRGIGHNEQFF.

At least ten counts were recorded for this clonotype. The genes are TRBV7-2 and TRBJ2-4; D might be TRBD1 or TRBD2, each matching 5 bases. The V gene's germline CDR1 is SGHTA and CDR2 FQGNSA. The CDR3 contains 15 residues. Trimming stripped 5 bases from V and 8 bases from J, with 19 bases between. The CDR3 nucleotides are TGTGCCAGCAGCGCCCCCCGGGACGCCCCTTACATTCAGTACTTC. Translating it yields CASSAPRDAPYIQYF.

The chain combines TRBV6-2 or TRBV6-3 with TRBJ2-7, with 12 bases matching TRBD2. The CDR3 covers 19 residues. Losses at the gene ends were 5 bases for V and 3 bases for J; bases not matched to a gene: 17. Germline-derived CDR1 and CDR2 are MNHEY and SVGEGT. Here the CDR3 reads CASSNPPGLAGPGGYEQYV. Here the CDR3 DNA reads TGTGCCAGCAGTAACCCCCCCGGACTAGCGGGGCCTGGCGGCTACGAGCAGTACGTC.

This clonotype was seen ten or more times. The genes are TRBV6-5 and TRBJ2-2, with D perhaps assigned TRBD1 or TRBD2 (5 bases each). The CDR3 has 14 amino acids. V was clipped by 4 bases and J by 4 bases, with 10 bases between them. CDR1 MNHEY and CDR2 SVGAGI come from the germline V gene. In DNA form, the CDR3 reads TGTGCCAGCAGTTCGAGGGGCAGCACCGGGGAGCTGTTTTTT. Its protein is CASSSRGSTGELFF.

The CDR3 DNA follows: TGTGCCAGCAGCACTAGCTTGGGCGTGACTAGCGGTTACAATGAGCAGTTCTTC. Its translation: CASSTSLGVTSGYNEQFF. The gene calls are TRBV7-2 and TRBJ2-1; 9 bases match TRBD2. Unmatched junction bases numbered 15, after V lost 5 bases and J lost 4 bases. The CDR3 sequence is 18 residues long. Per the germline V gene, CDR1 is SGHTA and CDR2 is FQGNSA.

This clonotype was seen ten or more times. The chain couples TRBV7-2 to TRBJ2-7; no reliable D call. The CDR3 totals 15 residues. Per the germline V gene, CDR1 is SGHTA and CDR2 is FQGNSA. V gave up 6 bases and J gave up 9 bases, with 24 bases separating them. The CDR3 reads CASSSNPTVPTGQYF. Here the CDR3 DNA reads TGTGCCAGCAGTTCCAATCCGACGGTCCCGACGGGGCAGTACTTC. The full variable domain, rest sourced from reference TRBV7-2 and TRBJ2-7, is GAGVSQSPSNKVTEKGKDVELRCDPISGHTALYWYRQSLGQGLEFLIYFQGNSAPDKSGLPSDRFSAERTGGSVSTLTIQRTQQEDSAVYLCASSSNPTVPTGQYFGPGTRLTVT.

This clonotype has more than one count but fewer than ten. The chain links TRBV7-2 to TRBJ2-7; 8 bases line up with TRBD2. The germline CDR1 and CDR2 sequences are SGHTA and FQGNSA. V was pared by 1 base and J by 6 bases, with 8 bases of the junction left unmatched. CDR3 length: 15 residues. The CDR3 here is CASSLVCGRRVEQYV. CDR3 DNA sequence: TGTGCCAGCAGCTTAGTTTGCGGGAGGCGGGTCGAGCAGTACGTC.

This clonotype was recorded many times. The chain joins TRBV12-3 or TRBV12-4 to TRBJ1-1; the D is unclear. Trimming cost V 5 bases and J 0 bases, with 10 bases left between them. The length of the CDR3 is 14 residues. The CDR3 nucleotides read TGTGCCAGCAGTATTAAGGGAGTGAACACTGAAGCTTTCTTT. Translating gives CASSIKGVNTEAFF.

This clonotype was counted many times. V gene TRBV12-3 or TRBV12-4 combines with J gene TRBJ2-2, with D uncertain. This CDR3 comprises 14 residues. Trimming removed 3 bases from V and 0 bases from J, with 5 bases in between. The CDR3 loop reads CASSFVPNTGELFF. For the CDR3, the DNA is TGTGCCAGCAGTTTTGTCCCGAACACCGGGGAGCTGTTTTTT.

This clonotype was recorded a few times. V gene TRBV6-5 combines with J gene TRBJ2-7, with 13 bases fitting TRBD2. This CDR3 is built from 17 residues. J was trimmed by 6 bases and V by 7 bases; bases with no gene match: 15. The germline gives CDR1 MNHEY, CDR2 SVGAGI. The CDR3 nucleotides read TGTGCCAGCACCTTCAAGGGACTAGCGGGAAATTTTTGCGAGCAGTACGTC. It translates to CASTFKGLAGNFCEQYV.

This clonotype was observed at least ten times. V gene TRBV7-2 combines with J gene TRBJ1-6; 8 bases line up with TRBD1. Looked up from germline, CDR1 is SGHTA and CDR2 is FQGNSA. The CDR3 is made up of 16 amino acids. V lost 5 bases and J lost 3; bases outside the gene matches: 6. CDR3 in amino acids: CASSISGTGYNSPLHF. CDR3 in DNA: TGTGCCAGCAGCATCTCGGGGACAGGCTATAATTCACCCCTCCACTTT.

This clonotype was seen ten or more times. This chain joins TRBV7-8 and TRBJ2-1, with D possibly matching TRBD1 (5 bases). V lost 0 bases to trimming and J lost 7 bases, with 13 bases between them. From germline, CDR1 is SGHVS and CDR2 FQNEAQ. The CDR3 has 15 amino acids. The CDR3 nucleotides read TGTGCCAGCAGCTTAGCAGGAATAGGGGTGAATGAGCAGTTCTTC. This sequence encodes CASSLAGIGVNEQFF.

This clonotype was recorded a few times. The chain carries TRBV12-3 or TRBV12-4 and TRBJ2-3, with D possibly called TRBD1 or TRBD2 (5 bases each). V lost 7 bases and J 1 base, leaving 15 bases between the germline ends. The CDR3 runs to 15 residues. This CDR3 reads CASTSGWDGTDTQYF. In DNA, the CDR3 is TGTGCCAGCACCTCAGGGTGGGACGGCACAGATACGCAGTATTTT.

The chain recombines TRBV7-9 with TRBJ2-1; 7 bases align to TRBD2. The V segment lost 5 bases and the J segment 0 bases; nucleotides outside the gene matches: 7. CDR1 SEHNR and CDR2 FQNEAQ come from the germline V gene (reference sequence). This CDR3 spans 16 amino acids. This CDR3 is CASSVASGGSYNEQFF. For the CDR3, the DNA is TGTGCCAGCAGCGTGGCTTCGGGAGGCTCCTACAATGAGCAGTTCTTC. Supplemented by reference TRBV7-9 and TRBJ2-1, the full variable domain reads DTGVSQNPRHKITKRGQNVTFRCDPISEHNRLYWYRQTLGQGPEFLTYFQNEAQLEKSRLLSDRFSAERPKGSFSTLEIQRTEQGDSAMYLCASSVASGGSYNEQFFGPGTRLTVL.

This clonotype was seen a handful of times. The chain is built from TRBV11-2 and TRBJ1-6, with 9 bases fitting TRBD1. Germline CDR1 reads SGHAT; CDR2 reads FQNNGV. This CDR3 region has 14 residues. V dropped 5 bases and J dropped 10; count of bases not matched to a gene: 6. CDR3 amino acids: CASSPGQGLSPLHF. The DNA of the CDR3 is TGTGCCAGCAGCCCGGGACAGGGCTTGTCACCCCTCCACTTT.

This chain connects TRBV6-1 to TRBJ2-7; maybe TRBD1 (6 bases). Germline CDR1 and CDR2: MNHNS and SASEGT. This CDR3 comprises 13 residues. Trimming stripped 7 bases from V and 5 bases from J, with 15 bases between. CDR3 nucleotide sequence: TGTGCCAGCAACAGACAGGCAGTCCACGAGCAGTACTTC. Protein sequence: CASNRQAVHEQYF.

The gene calls are TRBV2 and TRBJ2-2, with 8 bases lining up with TRBD2. V shed 10 bases, J shed 4 bases, and the junction held 8 bases outside the gene matches. The CDR3 totals 14 residues. From germline, CDR1 is SNHLY and CDR2 FYNNEI. The CDR3 is CAINPGRVTGELFF. CDR3 DNA sequence: TGTGCCATCAACCCCGGGAGGGTCACCGGGGAGCTGTTTTTT.